This T cell receptor (beta chain) came from a study of shared clonotypes between healthy human individuals. Study-level findings and limits: Estimated richness values were generally larger in naive subsets than in memory subsets.

Assay: immunoSEQ multiplex PCR; the TCRdb copy retains only in-frame clones and omits some. The repertoire consists of 90,000 to 120,000 clones, with less than 80% occurring once and the leading ten covering about 25%. The CDR3 runs 15 residues. The ends were cut back, 2 bases at V and 2 bases at J, with 13 bases in the middle. CDR1 and CDR2 (germline): MDHEN, SYDVKM. This clone was observed a few times. Its antigen is not known. The chain couples TRBV28 to TRBJ2-7; D might be TRBD2 (6 bases). The sample taken for sequencing was memory CD8+ T cells sorted from blood. Subset meaning: CD45RO+ cells pooled with CCR7-negative TemRA cells. The source is a woman aged 25 to 39 in good health. The CDR3 loop reads CASSLGGSEAYEQYF. The CDR3 region has the DNA TGTGCCAGCAGTTTAGGGGGGAGTGAGGCCTACGAGCAGTACTTC.